The entry below gives a single T cell receptor beta chain sequence along with its context. This clonotype was recorded many times. The target of this receptor is not known. Base-call qualities are not available, and no considerably larger clone is one nucleotide away. Including cysteine and phenylalanine, the CDR3 has 15 amino acids. Only the CDR3 part of the read is kept: 45 bases, read in frame from the first base. CDR1 and CDR2, looked up from the germline V gene, are MGHRA and YSYEKL. V ends up 0 bases short and J 8 bases short, with an unmatched junction base count of 3. This sample was taken from a study of T-cell memory formation after mild COVID-19 (dated by TCRdb to the early 2020s). Study-level background: TCR sequence clusters from the two donors were found to be largely donor specific. Two young, previously healthy adult volunteers made up the cohort, one male and one female. Longitudinal TCRalpha and TCRbeta repertoire sequencing tracked T-cell clones expanding and contracting after mild COVID-19 in two donors. Summary of the overall study and its limitations: From day 15 to 85, contracting clones showed balanced CD4/CD8 phenotypes, whereas a second wave of clones that expanded from day 15 to 37 leaned towards CD4+. The second-wave clones that peaked on day 37 were not confirmed to be SARS-CoV-2 specific. Contracting CD4+ clones appeared mostly in the CM and EM memory subsets, whereas CD8+ clones were enriched in EMRA. Some responding clones were detected in pre-infection memory, which suggested that pre-existing cross-reactive memory T cells had joined the SARS-CoV-2 response. The study included only a couple of mild cases, and larger cohorts that include severe cases with pre-infection samples were judged to be necessary.

Ficoll-Paque density gradient centrifugation was the method used to isolate PBMCs. The sample was run on an Illumina NovaSeq 6000. Using 5'RACE with constant-segment primers, TCRalpha and TCRbeta cDNA libraries were constructed, with sample barcodes and unique molecular identifiers added in the process. Trizol reagent was used to extract RNA from every sample. Library amplification was performed in two PCR steps, and a second sample barcode and Illumina TruSeq adapters were introduced in the second step. Sequencing of the libraries was done on an Illumina NovaSeq, producing 2 x 150 bp paired-end reads. The authors' analysis ran thus. Reads were demultiplexed and collapsed into UMI-guided consensus sequences with migec v1.2.7. Using mixcr v2.1.11, the UMI consensuses were aligned to TRA and TRB V and J templates and assembled into clonotypes. Clonotypes were classified as expanded or contracted when called significant by both edgeR and NoisET, with noise models trained on biological replicates. edgeR calls used a false discovery rate-adjusted p below 0.01 and a log2 fold-change threshold of 1. PCA with hierarchical clustering of max-normalized trajectories of the 1000 most abundant clonotypes was used as exploratory dynamics analysis. Separately sequenced CD4+ and CD8+ repertoires were used to assign a CD4 or CD8 phenotype to each responding clone. TCRdb reanalyzed the raw reads on its own, using fastp at Q25 for trimming and MiXCR for clone calling, and kept in-frame beta chains. One record per CDR3 amino acid sequence lists the most common genes and DNA. It is TCRdb's table, rather than the study itself, that gives the V and J calls and clone size. The sample contains roughly 99,000 distinct CDR3 sequences, approximately 14% of them found a single time. Jointly, the top ten make up around two fifths of the sample.

Sequenced sample: PBMCs or a T cell subset sorted from them (not recorded which). The chain links TRBV4-1 with TRBJ1-4; the central 10 bases match TRBD1. This TCR was sampled from a young man who had mild COVID-19 (a few samples of this study predate the infection). The sample titles of this study are shuffled in the database, so cell type and time point are left out; the donor was told from shared clones. The CDR3 loop reads CASSQEGDRGEKLFF. The nucleotide sequence reads TGCGCCAGCAGCCAAGAGGGGGACAGGGGAGAAAAACTGTTTTTT.